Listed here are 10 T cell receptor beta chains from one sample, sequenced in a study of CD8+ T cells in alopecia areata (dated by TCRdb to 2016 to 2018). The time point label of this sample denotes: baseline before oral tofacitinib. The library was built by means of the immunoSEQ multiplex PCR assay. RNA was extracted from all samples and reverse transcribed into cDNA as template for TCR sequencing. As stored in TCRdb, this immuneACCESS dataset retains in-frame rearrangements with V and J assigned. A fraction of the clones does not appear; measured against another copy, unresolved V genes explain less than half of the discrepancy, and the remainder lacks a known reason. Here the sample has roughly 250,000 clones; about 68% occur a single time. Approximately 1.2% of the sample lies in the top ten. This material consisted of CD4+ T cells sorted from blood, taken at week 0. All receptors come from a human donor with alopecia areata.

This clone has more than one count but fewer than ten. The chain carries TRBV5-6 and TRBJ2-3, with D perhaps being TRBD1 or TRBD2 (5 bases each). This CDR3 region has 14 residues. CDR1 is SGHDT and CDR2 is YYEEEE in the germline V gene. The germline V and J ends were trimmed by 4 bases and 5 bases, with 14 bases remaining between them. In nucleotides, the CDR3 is TGTGCCAGCAGCACTGGGACGGAGGTAGATACGCAGTATTTT. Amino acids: CASSTGTEVDTQYF.

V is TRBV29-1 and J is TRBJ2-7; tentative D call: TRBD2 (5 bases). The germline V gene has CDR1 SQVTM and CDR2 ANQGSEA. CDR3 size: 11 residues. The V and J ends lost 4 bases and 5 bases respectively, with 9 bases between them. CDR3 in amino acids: CSVVRVDEQYF. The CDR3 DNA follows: TGCAGCGTTGTGAGGGTCGACGAGCAGTACTTC.

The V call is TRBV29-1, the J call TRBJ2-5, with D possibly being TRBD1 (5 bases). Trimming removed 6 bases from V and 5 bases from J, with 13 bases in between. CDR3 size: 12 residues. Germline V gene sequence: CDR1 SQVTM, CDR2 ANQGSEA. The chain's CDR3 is CSVQGRAETQYF. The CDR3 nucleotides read TGCAGCGTCCAGGGTCGGGCGGAGACCCAGTACTTC.

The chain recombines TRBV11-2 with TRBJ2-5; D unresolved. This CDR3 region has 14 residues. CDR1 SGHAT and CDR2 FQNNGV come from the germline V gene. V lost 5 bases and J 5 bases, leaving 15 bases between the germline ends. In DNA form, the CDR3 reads TGTGCCAGCAGCCCGCATGGCGGATGGGAGACCCAGTACTTC. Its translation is CASSPHGGWETQYF.

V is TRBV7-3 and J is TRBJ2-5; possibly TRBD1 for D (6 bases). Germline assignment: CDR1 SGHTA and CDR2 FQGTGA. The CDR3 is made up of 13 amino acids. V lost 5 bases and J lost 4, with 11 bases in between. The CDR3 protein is CASSITRGETQYF. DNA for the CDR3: TGTGCCAGCAGCATCACCAGGGGAGAGACCCAGTACTTC.

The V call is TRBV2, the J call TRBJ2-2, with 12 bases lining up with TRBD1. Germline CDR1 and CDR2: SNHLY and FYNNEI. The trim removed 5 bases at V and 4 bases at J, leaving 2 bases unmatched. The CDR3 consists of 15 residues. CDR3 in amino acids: CASSQGQGATGELFF. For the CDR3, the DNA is TGTGCCAGCAGTCAGGGACAGGGGGCCACCGGGGAGCTGTTTTTT.

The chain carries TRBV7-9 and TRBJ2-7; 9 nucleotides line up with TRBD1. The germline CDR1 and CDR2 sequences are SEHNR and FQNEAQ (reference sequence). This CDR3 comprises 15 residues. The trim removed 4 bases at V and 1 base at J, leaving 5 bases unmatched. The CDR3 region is CASSSPGTGSYEQYF. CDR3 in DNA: TGTGCCAGCAGCTCCCCCGGGACAGGGTCCTACGAGCAGTACTTC.

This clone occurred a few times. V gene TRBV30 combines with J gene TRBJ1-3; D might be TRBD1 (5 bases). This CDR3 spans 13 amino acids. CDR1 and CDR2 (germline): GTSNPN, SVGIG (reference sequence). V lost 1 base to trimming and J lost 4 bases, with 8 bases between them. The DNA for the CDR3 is TGTGCCTGGAGTGGACAGTTCGGAAACACCATATATTTT. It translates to CAWSGQFGNTIYF.

This chain's CDR3 is CASSLVPMGGGDTQYF. As DNA, the CDR3 is TGTGCCAGCAGCTTAGTACCAATGGGAGGGGGAGATACGCAGTATTTT. The J gene is TRBJ2-3, the V gene TRBV11-2; D is perhaps TRBD2 (7 bases). Germline CDR1 SGHAT, CDR2 FQNNGV. The V end was cut by 1 base, the J end by 5 bases, with 16 bases between. The CDR3 consists of 16 residues.

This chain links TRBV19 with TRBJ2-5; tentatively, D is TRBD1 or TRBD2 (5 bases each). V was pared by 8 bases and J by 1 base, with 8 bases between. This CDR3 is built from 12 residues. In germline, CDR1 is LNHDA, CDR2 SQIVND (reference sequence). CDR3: CASGTVQETQYF. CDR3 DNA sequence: TGTGCCAGTGGGACGGTCCAAGAGACCCAGTACTTC.